The 5 T cell receptor beta chains below all came from one sample that was sequenced in a study of cytomegalovirus exposure and HLA in healthy donors (dated by TCRdb to the late 2010s). Libraries were made using the immunoSEQ multiplex PCR assay. For the multiplex PCR, a mixture combining 60 forward primers for TCR Vbeta segments and 13 reverse primers for TCR Jbeta segments was used. In TCRdb, the immuneACCESS table is reduced to in-frame sequences with V and J assigned. These tables do not hold every clone; where another copy was compared, an unresolved V gene accounts for under half, and the others remain unexplained. The sample has about 76,000 clones on record, 73% of them singletons. The top ten clonotypes cover roughly 15% of the sample. Sequencing was performed on PBMCs. The receptors shown here come from a woman aged 40 to 49 in good health and CMV-seropositive.

The chain joins TRBV30 to TRBJ2-4; the D gene is possibly TRBD2 (5 bases). The length of the CDR3 is 14 residues. Looked up from germline, CDR1 is GTSNPN and CDR2 is SVGIG (reference sequence). Trimming removed 5 bases from V and 5 bases from J, with 16 bases in between. CDR3 sequence: CAWLKTSVENIQYF. The CDR3 DNA sequence: TGTGCCTGGCTTAAAACTAGTGTGGAAAACATTCAGTACTTC.

This clone was observed once. V is TRBV6-5 and J is TRBJ2-1; maybe TRBD2 (5 bases). The germline V and J ends were trimmed by 7 bases and 10 bases, with 17 bases remaining between them. Germline lookup yields CDR1 MNHEY and CDR2 SVGAGI. CDR3 length: 13 amino acids. The CDR3 spells CASNPRGLQEQFF. CDR3 bases: TGTGCCAGCAACCCGAGAGGGCTTCAGGAGCAGTTCTTC.

The rearrangement uses TRBV19 and TRBJ1-2; possible D gene TRBD1, 5 bases. Germline V gene data show CDR1 as LNHDA and CDR2 as SQIVND (reference sequence). This CDR3 has 14 amino acids. The V gene lost 7 bases and the J gene lost 0 bases, with 12 bases spanning the gap. The CDR3 coding sequence is TGTGCCAGTAAGTTTGGGGCTCCTAACTATGGCTACACCTTC. This sequence encodes CASKFGAPNYGYTF.

The rearrangement links TRBV25-1 to TRBJ1-4, with D possibly matching TRBD1 (6 bases). The germline V gene has CDR1 MGHDK and CDR2 SYGVNS. The ends were cut back, 2 bases at V and 6 bases at J, with 13 bases in the middle. The CDR3 has 15 amino acids. The CDR3 sequence is CASSEVRGLDEKLFF. For the CDR3, the DNA is TGTGCCAGCAGTGAAGTCAGGGGATTGGATGAAAAACTGTTTTTT.

This rearrangement joins TRBV11-2 to TRBJ2-5; TRBD2 agrees at 14 bases. Germline lookup yields CDR1 SGHAT and CDR2 FQNNGV. V was pared by 5 bases and J by 5 bases, with 13 bases of the junction left unmatched. The CDR3 sequence is 18 residues long. CDR3 residues: CASSVTGTSGGLFETQYF. CDR3 in DNA: TGTGCCAGCAGCGTGACCGGGACTAGCGGGGGTTTGTTCGAGACCCAGTACTTC. Drawing the rest from reference TRBV11-2 and TRBJ2-5, the complete variable domain is EAGVAQSPRYKIIEKRQSVAFWCNPISGHATLYWYQQILGQGPKLLIQFQNNGVVDDSQLPKDRFSAERLKGVDSTLKIQPAKLEDSAVYLCASSVTGTSGGLFETQYFGPGTRLLVL.